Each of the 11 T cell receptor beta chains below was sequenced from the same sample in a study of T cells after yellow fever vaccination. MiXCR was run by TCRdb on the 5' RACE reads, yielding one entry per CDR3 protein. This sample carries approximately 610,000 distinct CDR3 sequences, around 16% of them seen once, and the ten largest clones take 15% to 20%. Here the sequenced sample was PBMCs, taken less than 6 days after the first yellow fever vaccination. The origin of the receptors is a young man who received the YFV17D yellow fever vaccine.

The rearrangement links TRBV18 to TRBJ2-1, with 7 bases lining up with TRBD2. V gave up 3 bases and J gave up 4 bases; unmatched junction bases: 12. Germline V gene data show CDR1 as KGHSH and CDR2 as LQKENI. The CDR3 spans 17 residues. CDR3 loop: CASSPVRGTTPYNEQFF. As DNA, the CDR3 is TGTGCCAGCTCACCGGTCCGTGGGACTACCCCGTACAATGAGCAGTTCTTC.

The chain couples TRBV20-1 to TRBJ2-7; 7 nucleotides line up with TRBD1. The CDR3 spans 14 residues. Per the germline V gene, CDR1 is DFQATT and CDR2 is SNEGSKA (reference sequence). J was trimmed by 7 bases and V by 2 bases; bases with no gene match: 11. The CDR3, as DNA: TGCAGTGCTAGAAGTGGGACAGCCGCCTTTGAGCAGTACGTC. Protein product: CSARSGTAAFEQYV.

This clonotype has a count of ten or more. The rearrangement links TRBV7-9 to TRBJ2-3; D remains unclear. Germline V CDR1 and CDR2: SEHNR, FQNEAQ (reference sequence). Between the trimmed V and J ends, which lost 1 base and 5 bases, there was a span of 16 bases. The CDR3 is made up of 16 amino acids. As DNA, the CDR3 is TGTGCCAGCAGCTTAGAATTATCCGGAGATGGAGATACGCAGTATTTT. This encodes CASSLELSGDGDTQYF.

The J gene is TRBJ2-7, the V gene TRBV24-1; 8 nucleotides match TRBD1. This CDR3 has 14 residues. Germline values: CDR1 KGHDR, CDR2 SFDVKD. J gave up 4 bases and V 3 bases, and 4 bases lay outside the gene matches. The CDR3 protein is CATSDKDRVYEQYV. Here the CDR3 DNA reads TGTGCCACCAGTGATAAGGACAGGGTTTACGAGCAGTACGTC.

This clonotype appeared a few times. CDR3 sequence reads: CASSQDRDSSPETQYF. CDR3 bases: TGTGCCAGCAGCCAAGACCGGGACTCCAGCCCGGAGACCCAGTACTTC. The rearrangement joins TRBV4-2 to TRBJ2-5; a possible D gene is TRBD2 (6 bases). Looked up from germline, CDR1 is LGHNA and CDR2 is YNFKEQ. This CDR3 spans 16 amino acids. Trimming took 0 bases from V and 5 from J, leaving 16 bases between them.

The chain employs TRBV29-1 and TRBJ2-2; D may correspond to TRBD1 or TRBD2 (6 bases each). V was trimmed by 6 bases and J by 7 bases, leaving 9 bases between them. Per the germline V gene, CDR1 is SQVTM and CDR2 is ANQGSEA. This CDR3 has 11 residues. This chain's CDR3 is CSVEGDGELFF. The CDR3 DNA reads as TGCAGCGTGGAGGGGGACGGGGAGCTGTTTTTT.

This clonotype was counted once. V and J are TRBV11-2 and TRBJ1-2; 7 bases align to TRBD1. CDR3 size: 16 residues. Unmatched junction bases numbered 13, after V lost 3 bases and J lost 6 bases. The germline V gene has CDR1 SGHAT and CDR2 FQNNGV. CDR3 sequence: CASSFDRDSLLDGYTF. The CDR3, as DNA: TGTGCCAGCAGCTTCGACAGGGATAGTCTTTTGGATGGCTACACCTTC.

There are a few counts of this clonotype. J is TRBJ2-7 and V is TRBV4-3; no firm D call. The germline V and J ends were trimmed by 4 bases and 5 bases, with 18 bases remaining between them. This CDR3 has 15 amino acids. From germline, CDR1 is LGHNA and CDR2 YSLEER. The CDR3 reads CASSPGPKGPHEQYF. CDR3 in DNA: TGCGCCAGCAGCCCCGGGCCCAAAGGTCCCCACGAGCAGTACTTC.

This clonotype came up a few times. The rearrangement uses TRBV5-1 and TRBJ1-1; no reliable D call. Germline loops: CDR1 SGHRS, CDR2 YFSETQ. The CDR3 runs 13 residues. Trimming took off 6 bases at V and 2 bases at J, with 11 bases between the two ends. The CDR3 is CASTPQENTEAFF. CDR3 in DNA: TGCGCCAGCACGCCGCAGGAAAACACTGAAGCTTTCTTT.

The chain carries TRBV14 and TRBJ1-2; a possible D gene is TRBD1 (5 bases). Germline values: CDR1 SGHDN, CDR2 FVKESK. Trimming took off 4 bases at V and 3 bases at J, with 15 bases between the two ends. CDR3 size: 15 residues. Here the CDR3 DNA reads TGTGCCAGCAGCCCAACGGCAGGGTTTTACTATGGCTACACCTTC. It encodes CASSPTAGFYYGYTF. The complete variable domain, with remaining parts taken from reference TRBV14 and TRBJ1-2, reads EAGVTQFPSHSVIEKGQTVTLRCDPISGHDNLYWYRRVMGKEIKFLLHFVKESKQDESGMPNNRFLAERTGGTYSTLKVQPAELEDSGVYFCASSPTAGFYYGYTFGSGTRLTVV.

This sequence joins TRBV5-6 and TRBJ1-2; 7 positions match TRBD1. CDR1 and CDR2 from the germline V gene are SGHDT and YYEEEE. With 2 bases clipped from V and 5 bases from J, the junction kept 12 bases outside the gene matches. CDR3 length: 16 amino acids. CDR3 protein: CASSFIDREHLYGYTF. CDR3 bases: TGTGCCAGCAGCTTTATCGACAGGGAGCATCTGTATGGCTACACCTTC.